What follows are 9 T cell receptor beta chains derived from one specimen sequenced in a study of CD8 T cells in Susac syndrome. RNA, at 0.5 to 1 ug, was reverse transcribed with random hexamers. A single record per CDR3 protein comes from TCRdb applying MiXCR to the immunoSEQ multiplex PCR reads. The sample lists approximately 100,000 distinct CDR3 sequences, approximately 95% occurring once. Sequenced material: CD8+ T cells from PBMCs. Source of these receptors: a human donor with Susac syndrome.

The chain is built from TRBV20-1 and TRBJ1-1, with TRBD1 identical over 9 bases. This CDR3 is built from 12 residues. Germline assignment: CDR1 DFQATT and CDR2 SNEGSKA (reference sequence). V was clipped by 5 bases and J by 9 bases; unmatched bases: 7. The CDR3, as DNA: TGCAGTGCTGCCGGGACAGGGTGGAAAGCTTTCTTT. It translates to CSAAGTGWKAFF.

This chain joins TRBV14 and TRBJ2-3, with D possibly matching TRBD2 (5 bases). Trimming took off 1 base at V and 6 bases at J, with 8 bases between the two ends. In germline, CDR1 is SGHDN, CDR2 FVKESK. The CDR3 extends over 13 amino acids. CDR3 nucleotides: TGTGCCAGCAGCCAAGGCAGAGGGGATACGCAGTATTTT. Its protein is CASSQGRGDTQYF.

CDR3 region: CSASPPNYNEQFF. The CDR3 coding sequence is TGCAGTGCTAGTCCTCCGAATTACAATGAGCAGTTCTTC. The chain uses TRBV20-1 and TRBJ2-1; no definite D call. V was pared by 3 bases and J by 4 bases, with 10 bases between. The germline CDR1 and CDR2 sequences are DFQATT and SNEGSKA (reference sequence). This CDR3 spans 13 amino acids.

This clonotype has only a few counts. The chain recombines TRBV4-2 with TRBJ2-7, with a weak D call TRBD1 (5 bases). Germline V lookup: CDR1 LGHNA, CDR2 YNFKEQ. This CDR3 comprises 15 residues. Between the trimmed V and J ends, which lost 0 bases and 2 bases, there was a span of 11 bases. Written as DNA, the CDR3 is TGTGCCAGCAGCCAAGAAGGCAGGGCTACCTACGAGCAGTACTTC. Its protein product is CASSQEGRATYEQYF.

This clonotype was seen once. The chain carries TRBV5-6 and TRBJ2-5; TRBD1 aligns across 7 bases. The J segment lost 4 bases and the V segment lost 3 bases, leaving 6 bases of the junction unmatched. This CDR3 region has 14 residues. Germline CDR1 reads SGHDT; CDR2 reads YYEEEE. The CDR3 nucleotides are TGTGCCAGCAGCTCCCAGACAGGGCTAGAGACCCAGTACTTC. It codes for CASSSQTGLETQYF.

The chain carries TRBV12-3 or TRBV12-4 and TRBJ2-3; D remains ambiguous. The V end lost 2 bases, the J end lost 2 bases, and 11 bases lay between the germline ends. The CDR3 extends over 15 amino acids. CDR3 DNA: TGTGCCAGCAGTTTAACCGCAGGTCCCACAGATACGCAGTATTTT. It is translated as CASSLTAGPTDTQYF.

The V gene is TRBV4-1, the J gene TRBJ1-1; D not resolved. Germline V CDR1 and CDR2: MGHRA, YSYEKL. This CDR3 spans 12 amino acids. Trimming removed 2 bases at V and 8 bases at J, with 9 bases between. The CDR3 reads CASSQNSREAFF. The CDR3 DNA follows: TGCGCCAGCAGCCAAAACAGCCGCGAAGCTTTCTTT.

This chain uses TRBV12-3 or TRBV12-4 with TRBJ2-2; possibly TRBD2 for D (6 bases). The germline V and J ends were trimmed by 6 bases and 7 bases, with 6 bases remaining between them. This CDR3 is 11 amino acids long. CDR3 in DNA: TGTGCCAGCAGGCGGGGCGGGGAGCTGTTTTTT. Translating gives CASRRGGELFF.

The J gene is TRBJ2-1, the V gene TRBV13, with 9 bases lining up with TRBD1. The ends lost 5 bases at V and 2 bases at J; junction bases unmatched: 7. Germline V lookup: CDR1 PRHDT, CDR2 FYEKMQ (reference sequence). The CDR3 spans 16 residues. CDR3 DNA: TGTGCCAGCAGCCCCCCGGGACAGGGTACCTACAATGAGCAGTTCTTC. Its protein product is CASSPPGQGTYNEQFF.